These 23 T cell receptor beta chains were all obtained from the same sample, sequenced in a study of blood T cell repertoires in COVID-19. Data came from immunoSEQ multiplex PCR; TCRdb stores just in-frame clones and leaves some out. The table records 70,000 to 95,000 clones, roughly 87% of them present only once. The sequenced sample consisted of peripheral blood. These receptors originate from a man in his 70s with acute or convalescent COVID-19.

This chain uses TRBV10-3 with TRBJ1-6; D remains ambiguous. The CDR3 totals 12 residues. Trimming left V 5 bases short and J 5 bases short, with 4 bases between. Germline-derived CDR1 and CDR2 are ENHRY and SYGVKD. The CDR3 here is CAISFNNSPLHF. The CDR3 bases are TGTGCCATCAGTTTCAATAATTCACCCCTCCACTTT.

This clone was seen once. The gene calls are TRBV28 and TRBJ1-2; 12 positions agree with TRBD1. Per germline, CDR1 MDHEN and CDR2 SYDVKM. The CDR3 is 13 residues long. V trimming: 6 bases; J trimming: 8 bases; junction bases outside the gene matches: 4. CDR3 protein: CASRGQGAGGYTF. The CDR3 region has the DNA TGTGCCAGCAGGGGACAGGGGGCTGGCGGCTACACCTTC.

The chain links TRBV27 to TRBJ1-2; possible D gene TRBD1, 6 bases. Germline V lookup: CDR1 MNHEY, CDR2 SMNVEV (reference sequence). Deletions cut 3 bases from V and 6 bases from J, with 23 bases between. This CDR3 has 17 residues. The CDR3 coding sequence is TGTGCCAGCAGTTTTCTCGGGGGGCAGACGACCTTTCATGGCTACACCTTC. Amino acid sequence: CASSFLGGQTTFHGYTF.

This chain connects TRBV6-5 to TRBJ1-2; D call uncertain. The germline gives CDR1 MNHEY, CDR2 SVGAGI. V lost 6 bases to trimming and J lost 6 bases, with 14 bases between them. This CDR3 has 13 residues. The CDR3 nucleotides are TGTGCCAGCAGCCCCGCGGCGGGGAATGGCTACACCTTC. This encodes CASSPAAGNGYTF.

J is TRBJ1-2 and V is TRBV15, with a possible D match to TRBD1 (5 bases). This CDR3 is 17 amino acids long. Between the trimmed V and J ends, which lost 1 base and 2 bases, there was a span of 17 bases. From germline, CDR1 is LNHNV and CDR2 YYDKDF (reference sequence). The CDR3 DNA reads as TGTGCCACCAGCAGAGGAGGTTTTACAGGCGCGAACTATGGCTACACCTTC. It specifies CATSRGGFTGANYGYTF.

Concerning this clone itself: Other DNA sequences of this sample code for an identical CDR3. The rearrangement links TRBV18 to TRBJ1-5; 7 bases fit TRBD1. Per germline, CDR1 KGHSH and CDR2 LQKENI. The ends lost 3 bases at V and 4 bases at J; junction bases unmatched: 0. CDR3 length: 13 amino acids. The CDR3 spells CASSPDRNQPQHF. CDR3 DNA: TGTGCCAGCTCACCGGACAGGAATCAGCCCCAGCATTTT.

Here the CDR3 DNA reads TGTGCCAGCAGCCCAGTCGCGGGACAGCTCTACGAGCAGTACTTC. Amino acids: CASSPVAGQLYEQYF. This chain links TRBV7-2 with TRBJ2-7; possible D gene TRBD1, 7 bases. The CDR3 is 15 residues long. Germline CDR1 reads SGHTA; CDR2 reads FQGNSA. The V end lost 5 bases, the J end lost 3 bases, and 17 bases lay between the germline ends.

A single count supports this clone. The J gene is TRBJ2-3, the V gene TRBV18; 7 positions match TRBD2. The CDR3 has 15 amino acids. The ends lost 3 bases at V and 3 bases at J; junction bases unmatched: 6. Germline V CDR1 and CDR2: KGHSH, LQKENI. For the CDR3, the DNA is TGTGCCAGCTCACCCGGCGGGAGACTAACAGATACGCAGTATTTT. Protein: CASSPGGRLTDTQYF.

This sequence joins TRBV9 and TRBJ1-1; 10 bases are shared with TRBD1. The CDR3 runs to 18 residues. The germline V gene encodes CDR1 SGDLS and CDR2 YYNGEE. V gave up 4 bases and J gave up 1 base; unmatched junction bases: 13. CDR3 in amino acids: CASSPGTGAGGRNTEAFF. Written as DNA, the CDR3 is TGTGCCAGCAGCCCCGGGACAGGGGCCGGGGGTAGGAACACTGAAGCTTTCTTT.

This clone was seen once. The J gene is TRBJ2-7, the V gene TRBV28; D may be TRBD1 (8 bases). The V end lost 2 bases, the J end lost 6 bases, and 14 bases lay between the germline ends. Germline lookup yields CDR1 MDHEN and CDR2 SYDVKM. The CDR3 runs 14 residues. CDR3 DNA sequence: TGTGCCAGCAGTTTAACAGGGGGGGCCGGCGAGCAGTACTTC. Translating gives CASSLTGGAGEQYF.

This clone was recorded only once. V and J are TRBV5-5 and TRBJ2-7; a possible D gene is TRBD2 (5 bases). Germline assignment: CDR1 SGHKS and CDR2 YYEKEE (reference sequence). The V end was cut by 0 bases, the J end by 7 bases, with 11 bases between. The CDR3 length is 13 residues. CDR3 coding DNA: TGTGCCAGCAGCTTGGCCCCCGGGGAGGAGCAGTACTTC. Residues: CASSLAPGEEQYF.

The chain joins TRBV29-1 to TRBJ2-1; D is possibly TRBD1 (8 bases). V lost 6 bases to trimming and J lost 6 bases, with 15 bases between them. CDR3 length equals 13 residues. The germline gives CDR1 SQVTM, CDR2 ANQGSEA. CDR3 residues: CSVRTGRANEQFF. DNA of the CDR3: TGCAGCGTGAGGACAGGGAGGGCCAATGAGCAGTTCTTC.

The rearrangement links TRBV10-3 to TRBJ2-1; 8 positions match TRBD2. The CDR3 totals 15 residues. With V trimmed by 3 bases and J by 2 bases, 3 bases remained unmatched. Germline-derived CDR1 and CDR2 are ENHRY and SYGVKD. The CDR3 DNA follows: TGTGCCATCAGTGACTTAGCGGGGACCTACAATGAGCAGTTCTTC. It encodes CAISDLAGTYNEQFF.

This rearrangement joins TRBV6-2 or TRBV6-3 to TRBJ2-5; TRBD1 is a possible D gene (6 bases). The V and J ends lost 2 bases and 5 bases respectively, with 12 bases between them. CDR1 and CDR2 from the germline V gene are MNHEY and SVGEGT. This CDR3 is built from 14 residues. For the CDR3, the DNA is TGTGCCAGCAGTTACCGAAACAGGGCGGAGACCCAGTACTTC. The encoded protein is CASSYRNRAETQYF.

This clone was detected only once. This chain links TRBV7-9 with TRBJ2-1, with 10 bases that match TRBD1. J was trimmed by 4 bases and V by 5 bases; bases with no gene match: 5. This CDR3 comprises 15 residues. Germline assignment: CDR1 SEHNR and CDR2 FQNEAQ (reference sequence). Here the CDR3 reads CASSPRDRGYNEQFF. The CDR3 DNA is TGTGCCAGCAGCCCCCGGGACAGGGGATACAATGAGCAGTTCTTC.

The chain carries TRBV10-3 and TRBJ2-5; 8 positions match TRBD2. Germline loops: CDR1 ENHRY, CDR2 SYGVKD. Losses at the gene ends were 6 bases for V and 1 base for J; bases not matched to a gene: 10. This CDR3 contains 16 residues. The DNA for the CDR3 is TGTGCCATCAGCTCTCCGACGGGGGGGGGCCAAGAGACCCAGTACTTC. Its translation is CAISSPTGGGQETQYF.

The J gene is TRBJ1-6, the V gene TRBV6-9; TRBD1 matches at 7 bases. The CDR3 spans 15 residues. Germline V CDR1 and CDR2: MNHGY, SVAAGI. V lost 4 bases, J lost 7 bases, and 7 bases stayed unmatched. The CDR3, as DNA: TGTGCCAGCAGTTCCGGGACAGCGCACAATTCACCCCTCCACTTT. This codes for CASSSGTAHNSPLHF.

V and J are TRBV4-3 and TRBJ1-4; D is perhaps TRBD1 (6 bases). CDR3 length: 15 residues. Looked up from germline, CDR1 is LGHNA and CDR2 is YSLEER. V was trimmed by 0 bases and J by 4 bases, leaving 9 bases between them. The CDR3 here is CASSQDYRVNEKLFF. For the CDR3, the DNA is TGCGCCAGCAGCCAAGACTACAGGGTTAATGAAAAACTGTTTTTT.

The CDR3 nucleotides are TGTGCCAGCAGTGGACAGGGGACCGCCTACAATGAGCAGTTCTTC. Amino acids: CASSGQGTAYNEQFF. The rearrangement links TRBV2 to TRBJ2-1, with 8 bases aligning to TRBD1. Trimming removed 4 bases from V and 2 bases from J; junction bases left unmatched: 4. Germline values: CDR1 SNHLY, CDR2 FYNNEI. The CDR3 loop spans 15 amino acids.

The rearrangement joins TRBV3-1 (or the pseudogene TRBV3-2) to TRBJ2-1; tentatively, D is TRBD1 (6 bases). The CDR3 runs 15 residues. Trimming cost V 5 bases and J 6 bases, with 17 bases left between them. Germline V lookup: CDR1 LGHDT, CDR2 YNNKEL (reference sequence). CDR3 in amino acids: CASSSGVLYANEQFF. The DNA of the CDR3 is TGTGCCAGCAGCTCAGGGGTTTTATACGCCAATGAGCAGTTCTTC.

The genes are TRBV5-6 and TRBJ1-5; maybe TRBD1 (6 bases). V lost 4 bases, J lost 2 bases, and 19 bases lay in between. The CDR3 is 17 residues long. The germline gives CDR1 SGHDT, CDR2 YYEEEE. The CDR3 region has the DNA TGTGCCAGCAGCCACACGGCAGGGGCGCGCGGCAATCAGCCCCAGCATTTT. It encodes CASSHTAGARGNQPQHF.

The chain links TRBV5-6 to TRBJ1-2; 10 bases fit TRBD1. Trimming took 4 bases from V and 2 from J; bases not matched to a gene: 2. Looked up from germline, CDR1 is SGHDT and CDR2 is YYEEEE. This CDR3 contains 14 residues. CDR3 residues: CASSVGQGNYGYTF. CDR3 DNA sequence: TGTGCCAGCAGCGTGGGACAGGGGAACTATGGCTACACCTTC.

This chain connects TRBV7-3 to TRBJ2-3; maybe TRBD2 (5 bases). The CDR3 contains 18 residues. The germline V gene encodes CDR1 SGHTA and CDR2 FQGTGA. The V and J ends lost 1 base and 1 base respectively, with 18 bases between them. The CDR3 is CASSLSFSGIWGTDTQYF. The CDR3 nucleotides read TGTGCCAGCAGCTTAAGCTTTTCGGGAATTTGGGGCACAGATACGCAGTATTTT.